A single sample gave rise to the 8 T cell receptor beta chains below, sequenced in a study of Tregs in tolerant kidney transplant recipients. TCRdb's copy holds only in-frame clones and misses some; the assay was immunoSEQ multiplex PCR. The sample lists about 83,000 clones, 98% seen once, with 0.56% in the top ten. The material was CD4+ T cells from blood, obtained before the transplant. Receptors were obtained from a human donor who received a combined kidney and bone marrow transplant.

CDR3: CAWSATGVYGYTF. CDR3 nucleotides: TGTGCCTGGAGTGCCACGGGGGTCTATGGCTACACCTTC. The chain links TRBV30 to TRBJ1-2; a possible D gene is TRBD1 (5 bases). CDR3 size: 13 residues. Germline CDR1 is GTSNPN and CDR2 is SVGIG (reference sequence). Trimming took off 1 base at V and 4 bases at J, with 10 bases between the two ends.

Points on this clone: One end of the junction is discordant with germline, which a read error may explain. The J gene is TRBJ1-2, the V gene TRBV19; possibly TRBD1 for D (6 bases). Germline lookup yields CDR1 LNHDA and CDR2 SQIVND (reference sequence). The CDR3 covers 12 residues. CDR3 nucleotide sequence: TGTGCCAGCAGTAGCAGGGGCTATGGCTACACCTTC. It yields the protein CASSSRGYGYTF.

A single count supports this clone. CDR3 bases: TGTGCCAGCAGTGTAGAGCGGGGGAACACCGGGGAGCTGTTTTTT. This sequence encodes CASSVERGNTGELFF. This chain links TRBV2 with TRBJ2-2; 7 bases are shared with TRBD2. With V trimmed by 4 bases and J by 1 base, 3 bases remained unmatched. The length of the CDR3 is 15 residues. CDR1 and CDR2 from the germline V gene are SNHLY and FYNNEI.

The chain is built from TRBV5-4 and TRBJ2-7, with a tentative D call TRBD2 (5 bases). V was trimmed by 2 bases and J by 7 bases, leaving 13 bases between them. Germline CDR1 and CDR2: SGHNT and YYREEE (reference sequence). This CDR3 is 13 amino acids long. The CDR3 sequence is CASSFWGDGEQYF. The CDR3, as DNA: TGTGCCAGCAGCTTTTGGGGAGACGGAGAGCAGTACTTC.

The V and J genes are TRBV4-1 and TRBJ2-3; tentatively, D is TRBD2 (5 bases). The germline V and J ends were trimmed by 4 bases and 5 bases, with 13 bases remaining between them. Germline V gives CDR1 MGHRA, CDR2 YSYEKL. The CDR3 loop spans 14 amino acids. As DNA, the CDR3 is TGCGCCAGCAGCCGCGGTCAGAGGGAAGATACGCAGTATTTT. Encoded protein: CASSRGQREDTQYF.

The genes are TRBV7-2 and TRBJ2-5, with no clear D. The V gene lost 4 bases and the J gene lost 5 bases, with 5 bases spanning the gap. The CDR3 is 11 amino acids. Germline CDR1 is SGHTA and CDR2 is FQGNSA. For the CDR3, the DNA is TGTGCCAGCAGCTCTCAGGAGACCCAGTACTTC. Translated: CASSSQETQYF.

The chain joins TRBV27 to TRBJ1-1; TRBD1 matches at 7 bases. Germline V gives CDR1 MNHEY, CDR2 SMNVEV (reference sequence). The CDR3 consists of 15 residues. Trimming removed 4 bases from V and 4 bases from J; junction bases left unmatched: 9. CDR3 coding DNA: TGTGCCAGCAGTTCAAATCGCAAGGGGGCCACTGAAGCTTTCTTT. Its translation is CASSSNRKGATEAFF.

The chain couples TRBV19 to TRBJ2-1; 9 positions agree with TRBD2. The germline gives CDR1 LNHDA, CDR2 SQIVND (reference sequence). V gave up 6 bases and J gave up 6 bases; unmatched junction bases: 0. The CDR3 contains 12 residues. The CDR3 region has the DNA TGTGCCAGTAGGACTAGCGGCAATGAGCAGTTCTTC. Translated, it gives CASRTSGNEQFF.